This T cell receptor beta chain is from a study of identical twins. TCRdb independently ran MiXCR on the 5' RACE reads; one entry per CDR3 protein. The sample has some 690,000 distinct CDR3 sequences, around 20% seen once; the top ten hold 4% to 5.5%. This sample also appeared in a second study, on T cells expressing NK-cell markers. Per that study: Each of about 6 donors carried dominant NKG2C+ clonotypes accounting for about 1.0-7.0% of CD8+ T cells.

The clonotype was recovered from a woman aged 18-30 years in good health. The material sequenced was PBMCs.

The CDR3 region has the DNA TGTGCCAGCAGCTTAACAGGGGGCGACTGGTCTGAGCAGTTCTTC. Translating gives CASSLTGGDWSEQFF. The chain joins TRBV7-9 to TRBJ2-1; TRBD1 aligns across 9 bases. From germline, CDR1 is SEHNR and CDR2 FQNEAQ (reference sequence). The ends lost 2 bases at V and 9 bases at J; junction bases unmatched: 8. The CDR3 totals 15 residues.